A single sample gave rise to the 32 T cell receptor beta chains below, sequenced in a study of cytomegalovirus exposure and HLA in healthy donors. Primers included in the PCR were 60 Vbeta and 13 Jbeta primers. Repertoires were generated with immunoSEQ multiplex PCR, while TCRdb's copy carries only in-frame clones and drops some. The data hold 75,000 to 95,000 clones, with 65% to 85% observed a single time. Sequenced input: PBMCs. These receptors were obtained from a man aged 45-65 years in good health and CMV-seronegative.

The chain uses TRBV6-5 and TRBJ2-3; the D gene is possibly TRBD2 (5 bases). The CDR3 runs to 13 residues. V lost 2 bases to trimming and J lost 7 bases, with 10 bases between them. In germline, CDR1 is MNHEY, CDR2 SVGAGI. Here the CDR3 reads CASSYGRVYTQYF. The CDR3 bases are TGTGCCAGCAGTTACGGGCGGGTTTATACGCAGTATTTT.

The chain carries TRBV18 and TRBJ1-1, with 7 nucleotides matching TRBD1. The CDR3 spans 15 residues. J was trimmed by 3 bases and V by 8 bases; bases with no gene match: 12. Germline-derived CDR1 and CDR2 are KGHSH and LQKENI. As DNA, the CDR3 is TGTGCCAGCAAAATACAGGGGACGAGGGACACTGAAGCTTTCTTT. This codes for CASKIQGTRDTEAFF.

The rearrangement links TRBV6-6 to TRBJ2-3; 10 bases agree with TRBD2. CDR3 length equals 11 residues. CDR1 is MNHNY and CDR2 is SVGAGI in the germline V gene (reference sequence). The CDR3 here is CASGGTDTQYF. Here the CDR3 DNA reads TGTGCTAGCGGGGGGACAGATACGCAGTATTTT.

This chain uses TRBV7-2 with TRBJ1-2, with 7 bases that match TRBD1. This CDR3 is built from 14 residues. Germline V lookup: CDR1 SGHTA, CDR2 FQGNSA. Trimming took 3 bases from V and 4 from J; bases not matched to a gene: 5. The CDR3 sequence is CASSFRGIGYGYTF. DNA for the CDR3: TGTGCCAGCAGCTTCAGGGGGATAGGCTATGGCTACACCTTC.

This chain uses TRBV7-9 with TRBJ2-2; 8 bases map to TRBD2. Germline V lookup: CDR1 SEHNR, CDR2 FQNEAQ (reference sequence). J gave up 5 bases and V 7 bases, and 9 bases lay outside the gene matches. CDR3 length: 15 residues. The CDR3 spells CASIAWRGATGELFF. The CDR3 DNA reads as TGTGCCAGCATCGCGTGGCGGGGGGCGACCGGGGAGCTGTTTTTT.

The V call is TRBV11-3, the J call TRBJ1-5; D possibly corresponds to TRBD1 (5 bases). The CDR3 is 14 residues long. Germline CDR1 reads SGHNT; CDR2 reads YENEEA. The V gene lost 5 bases and the J gene lost 9 bases, with 17 bases spanning the gap. The CDR3 region is CASSVRRDPGPQHF. CDR3 sequence (DNA): TGTGCCAGCAGCGTCCGGCGGGACCCAGGGCCCCAGCATTTT.

This chain connects TRBV5-5 to TRBJ2-7; TRBD1 is a possible D gene (6 bases). Per the germline V gene, CDR1 is SGHKS and CDR2 is YYEKEE (reference sequence). V lost 4 bases to trimming and J lost 3 bases, with 8 bases between them. This CDR3 has 12 amino acids. CDR3 sequence: CASSGDNYEQYF. CDR3 in DNA: TGTGCCAGCAGCGGGGACAACTACGAGCAGTACTTC.

V usage is TRBV19 and J usage is TRBJ1-1; 7 bases align to TRBD1. CDR1 and CDR2 from the germline V gene are LNHDA and SQIVND (reference sequence). The CDR3 is made up of 17 amino acids. V trimming: 7 bases; J trimming: 1 base; junction bases outside the gene matches: 15. CDR3 residues: CASTFTELQGRNTEAFF. The CDR3 bases are TGTGCCAGTACCTTTACCGAATTACAGGGGAGGAACACTGAAGCTTTCTTT.

V gene TRBV30 combines with J gene TRBJ2-4, with TRBD2 matching 11 bases. Germline lookup yields CDR1 GTSNPN and CDR2 SVGIG (reference sequence). V trimming: 2 bases; J trimming: 13 bases; junction bases outside the gene matches: 10. The CDR3 extends over 14 amino acids. Here the CDR3 DNA reads TGTGCCTGGAGTACTAGCGGGAGCTATGGCGCGCAGTACTTC. Translated, it gives CAWSTSGSYGAQYF. Together with reference TRBV30 and TRBJ2-4, the CDR3 gives the full variable domain: SQTIHQWPATLVQPVGSPLSLECTVEGTSNPNLYWYRQAAGRGLQLLFYSVGIGQISSEVPQNLSASRPQDRQFILSSKKLLLSDSGFYLCAWSTSGSYGAQYFGAGTRLSVL.

This clone was seen a handful of times. The chain carries TRBV30 and TRBJ1-1; D uncertain. Trimming took 4 bases from V and 0 from J, leaving 21 bases between them. The CDR3 is 17 residues long. The germline V gene has CDR1 GTSNPN and CDR2 SVGIG (reference sequence). This CDR3 is CAWIPGSPYRMNTEAFF. The CDR3 nucleotides read TGTGCCTGGATCCCGGGATCGCCTTATAGAATGAACACTGAAGCTTTCTTT. Full variable domain (missing parts from reference TRBV30 and TRBJ1-1): SQTIHQWPATLVQPVGSPLSLECTVEGTSNPNLYWYRQAAGRGLQLLFYSVGIGQISSEVPQNLSASRPQDRQFILSSKKLLLSDSGFYLCAWIPGSPYRMNTEAFFGQGTRLTVV.

This rearrangement joins TRBV6-5 to TRBJ2-5; 9 positions match TRBD1. The V and J ends lost 0 bases and 4 bases, in that order; junction bases with no gene match: 6. Germline V gives CDR1 MNHEY, CDR2 SVGAGI. This CDR3 has 16 residues. CDR3 sequence reads: CASSYSRDRARETQYF. In DNA, the CDR3 is TGTGCCAGCAGTTACTCGAGGGACAGGGCACGAGAGACCCAGTACTTC.

This clone was counted once. The chain couples TRBV4-3 to TRBJ2-7, with TRBD1 matching 7 bases. The CDR3 consists of 14 residues. After removal of 3 bases from V and 0 bases from J, the junction contained 2 bases not matched to a gene. Germline V gene lookup returns CDR1 LGHNA and CDR2 YSLEER. This CDR3 is CASSQTGFSYEQYF. CDR3 bases: TGCGCCAGCAGCCAGACAGGGTTCTCCTACGAGCAGTACTTC.

The chain links TRBV27 to TRBJ2-6; TRBD2 matches 12 bases. V dropped 6 bases and J dropped 1; count of bases not matched to a gene: 22. CDR1 MNHEY and CDR2 SMNVEV come from the germline V gene (reference sequence). This CDR3 has 23 amino acids. The CDR3 here is CASSPRPSSGGASRLSGANVLTF. Written as DNA, the CDR3 is TGTGCCAGCAGCCCCCGACCATCTAGCGGGGGGGCCTCCCGTTTGTCTGGGGCCAACGTCCTGACTTTC.

This clone was seen a handful of times. The chain employs TRBV7-2 and TRBJ2-3, with 10 bases that match TRBD2. After removal of 2 bases from V and 0 bases from J, the junction contained 2 bases not matched to a gene. There are 16 residues in the CDR3. Germline V gene lookup returns CDR1 SGHTA and CDR2 FQGNSA. The CDR3 sequence is CASSLRSGGSTDTQYF. The CDR3 DNA reads as TGTGCCAGCAGCTTACGTAGCGGGGGGAGCACAGATACGCAGTATTTT. The complete variable domain, with remaining parts taken from reference TRBV7-2 and TRBJ2-3, reads GAGVSQSPSNKVTEKGKDVELRCDPISGHTALYWYRQSLGQGLEFLIYFQGNSAPDKSGLPSDRFSAERTGGSVSTLTIQRTQQEDSAVYLCASSLRSGGSTDTQYFGPGTRLTVL.

The rearrangement uses TRBV7-8 and TRBJ1-1; D remains ambiguous. Germline V gene lookup returns CDR1 SGHVS and CDR2 FQNEAQ. CDR3 size: 13 residues. V lost 1 base to trimming and J lost 3 bases, with 6 bases between them. The CDR3 here is CASSLVTDTEAFF. As DNA, the CDR3 is TGTGCCAGCAGCTTAGTTACGGACACTGAAGCTTTCTTT.

This chain uses TRBV27 with TRBJ2-7, with a tentative D call TRBD1 (5 bases). The CDR3 totals 14 residues. V was shortened by 2 bases and J by 3 bases, with 11 bases between the two germline ends. Germline CDR1 reads MNHEY; CDR2 reads SMNVEV (reference sequence). The CDR3 protein is CASSLRQGLYEQYF. CDR3 in DNA: TGTGCCAGCAGTTTAAGGCAGGGCCTCTACGAGCAGTACTTC.

The rearrangement joins TRBV7-6 to TRBJ2-7, with 10 nucleotides matching TRBD2. The trim removed 1 base at V and 0 bases at J, leaving 6 bases unmatched. CDR1 SGHVS and CDR2 FNYEAQ come from the germline V gene. The CDR3 is 17 residues long. The CDR3 loop is CASSLDRASGGSYEQYF. CDR3 coding DNA: TGTGCCAGCAGCTTAGATAGGGCTAGCGGGGGCTCCTACGAGCAGTACTTC.

The chain joins TRBV2 to TRBJ2-6; unclear D gene. Trimming removed 6 bases at V and 4 bases at J, with 4 bases between. CDR3 length: 12 residues. The germline CDR1 and CDR2 sequences are SNHLY and FYNNEI. The CDR3 region has the DNA TGTGCCAGCAGGGCCGGGGCCAACGTCCTGACTTTC. It encodes CASRAGANVLTF. The whole variable domain, filled in from reference TRBV2 and TRBJ2-6, reads EPEVTQTPSHQVTQMGQEVILRCVPISNHLYFYWYRQILGQKVEFLVSFYNNEISEKSEIFDDQFSVERPDGSNFTLKIRSTKLEDSAMYFCASRAGANVLTFGAGSRLTVL.

The genes are TRBV9 and TRBJ1-6; 8 positions agree with TRBD1. The CDR3 is made up of 14 amino acids. In germline, CDR1 is SGDLS, CDR2 YYNGEE. After removal of 5 bases from V and 9 bases from J, the junction contained 7 bases not matched to a gene. The CDR3 DNA reads as TGTGCCAGCAGTACCGGGACAGGCTCTTCACCCCTCCACTTT. Its translation: CASSTGTGSSPLHF.

The V gene is TRBV9, the J gene TRBJ1-5; tentatively, D is TRBD1 (6 bases). In germline, CDR1 is SGDLS, CDR2 YYNGEE. The V end was cut by 7 bases, the J end by 8 bases, with 22 bases between. This CDR3 is 15 amino acids long. The DNA of the CDR3 is TGTGCCAGCTCCAATACGGACAGTCTATCGGAGCCCCAGCATTTT. It is translated as CASSNTDSLSEPQHF.

The V call is TRBV28, the J call TRBJ2-1; 7 bases line up with TRBD1. CDR3 length: 16 amino acids. With V trimmed by 5 bases and J by 3 bases, 10 bases remained unmatched. The germline gives CDR1 MDHEN, CDR2 SYDVKM. The CDR3 DNA follows: TGTGCCAGCAGTCAAACAGGGGTTTCTGGCTACAATGAGCAGTTCTTC. Its protein product is CASSQTGVSGYNEQFF.

The rearrangement joins TRBV19 to TRBJ1-5; 9 bases line up with TRBD1. Germline lookup yields CDR1 LNHDA and CDR2 SQIVND (reference sequence). The CDR3 spans 17 residues. The V and J ends lost 5 bases and 0 bases, in that order; junction bases with no gene match: 8. The CDR3 sequence: CASSASDRGYSNQPQHF. DNA of the CDR3: TGTGCCAGTAGTGCCTCGGACAGGGGATATAGCAATCAGCCCCAGCATTTT.

The chain combines TRBV4-2 with TRBJ2-7; D not certain. This CDR3 region has 13 residues. Trimming took 1 base from V and 7 from J, leaving 11 bases between them. The germline V gene has CDR1 LGHNA and CDR2 YNFKEQ. In nucleotides, the CDR3 is TGTGCCAGCAGCCAAGTTACGGGTGGGGAGCAGTACTTC. It translates to CASSQVTGGEQYF.

A note on this clone: One end of the junction is discordant with germline, which a read error may explain. The chain combines TRBV7-2 with TRBJ2-7, with TRBD2 identical over 7 bases. Germline CDR1 is SGHTA and CDR2 is FQGNSA. This CDR3 contains 14 residues. Written as DNA, the CDR3 is TGTGCCAGCAGCCTAGCGGCGGTCTCCTACGAGCAGTACTTC. It codes for CASSLAAVSYEQYF. The variable domain in full, with the rest retrieved from reference TRBV7-2 and TRBJ2-7, is GAGVSQSPSNKVTEKGKDVELRCDPISGHTALYWYRQSLGQGLEFLIYFQGNSAPDKSGLPSDRFSAERTGGSVSTLTIQRTQQEDSAVYLCASSLAAVSYEQYFGPGTRLTVT.

V usage is TRBV7-9 and J usage is TRBJ1-2, with D possibly TRBD1 on 6 matching bases. Trimming cost V 0 bases and J 0 bases, with 11 bases left between them. The germline CDR1 and CDR2 sequences are SEHNR and FQNEAQ (reference sequence). The CDR3 is 16 residues long. The CDR3 loop reads CASSLADRTANYGYTF. DNA of the CDR3: TGTGCCAGCAGCTTAGCGGATCGGACAGCTAACTATGGCTACACCTTC.

The CDR3 coding sequence is TGTGCCAGCAGCTTTGGACAGGGCCAAGAGACCCAGTACTTC. Its translation: CASSFGQGQETQYF. The chain recombines TRBV7-6 with TRBJ2-5, with TRBD1 matching 8 bases. The CDR3 totals 14 residues. V trimming: 3 bases; J trimming: 1 base; junction bases outside the gene matches: 1. The germline gives CDR1 SGHVS, CDR2 FNYEAQ.

The V and J genes are TRBV18 and TRBJ1-4, with 8 bases identical to TRBD1. Germline V gene lookup returns CDR1 KGHSH and CDR2 LQKENI. This CDR3 comprises 14 residues. V lost 2 bases to trimming and J lost 7 bases; unmatched junction nucleotides: 3. The CDR3 region is CASSPDRGGEKLFF. CDR3 in DNA: TGTGCCAGCTCACCAGACAGGGGTGGTGAAAAACTGTTTTTT.

The chain is built from TRBV19 and TRBJ1-2, with a tentative D call TRBD1 (5 bases). In germline, CDR1 is LNHDA, CDR2 SQIVND (reference sequence). This CDR3 has 13 residues. The V end was cut by 3 bases, the J end by 4 bases, with 9 bases between. The CDR3 nucleotides are TGTGCCAGTAGTATCTGGGGCCGCTATGGCTACACCTTC. Amino acids: CASSIWGRYGYTF.

This chain joins TRBV29-1 and TRBJ2-7; 9 bases agree with TRBD1. The germline V gene encodes CDR1 SQVTM and CDR2 ANQGSEA. The V and J ends lost 4 bases and 4 bases, in that order; junction bases with no gene match: 5. The CDR3 loop spans 13 amino acids. CDR3 sequence reads: CSVGRDRVYEQYF. The CDR3 DNA is TGCAGCGTTGGACGGGACAGGGTGTACGAGCAGTACTTC.

This clone showed up just a few times. The gene calls are TRBV5-4 and TRBJ1-2; 8 nucleotides match TRBD1. The germline CDR1 and CDR2 sequences are SGHNT and YYREEE (reference sequence). CDR3 length: 15 residues. V was clipped by 4 bases and J by 7 bases; unmatched bases: 12. The CDR3 DNA follows: TGTGCCAGCAGCGCAGGACAGGGCCCAGGGGTTGGCTACACCTTC. Its protein product is CASSAGQGPGVGYTF.

This sequence joins TRBV18 and TRBJ1-2; 9 bases are a match to TRBD1. V lost 0 bases, J lost 8 bases, and 4 bases stayed unmatched. The CDR3 runs to 14 residues. Germline V gives CDR1 KGHSH, CDR2 LQKENI. The CDR3: CASSPPGQGGGYTF. CDR3 DNA sequence: TGTGCCAGCTCACCACCGGGACAGGGAGGCGGCTACACCTTC. Using reference TRBV18 and TRBJ1-2 for the parts outside the CDR3, the full variable domain is NAGVMQNPRHLVRRRGQEARLRCSPMKGHSHVYWYRQLPEEGLKFMVYLQKENIIDESGMPKERFSAEFPKEGPSILRIQQVVRGDSAAYFCASSPPGQGGGYTFGSGTRLTVV.

The rearrangement links TRBV6-1 to TRBJ1-6; D remains unclear. This CDR3 spans 13 amino acids. Germline V gene sequence: CDR1 MNHNS, CDR2 SASEGT. Trimming took off 6 bases at V and 7 bases at J, with 10 bases between the two ends. CDR3 bases: TGTGCCAGCAGCGAAAGCGTGAATTCACCCCTCCACTTT. It codes for CASSESVNSPLHF.